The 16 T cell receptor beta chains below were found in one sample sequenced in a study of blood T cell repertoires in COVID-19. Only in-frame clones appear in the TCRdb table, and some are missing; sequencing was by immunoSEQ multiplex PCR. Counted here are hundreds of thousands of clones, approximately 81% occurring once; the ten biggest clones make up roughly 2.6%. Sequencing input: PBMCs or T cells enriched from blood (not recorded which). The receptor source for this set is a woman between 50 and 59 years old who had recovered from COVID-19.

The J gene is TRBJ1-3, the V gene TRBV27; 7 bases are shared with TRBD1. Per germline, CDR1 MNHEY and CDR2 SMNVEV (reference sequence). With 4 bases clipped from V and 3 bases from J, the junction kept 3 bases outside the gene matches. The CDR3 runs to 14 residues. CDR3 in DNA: TGTGCCAGCAGTTCAGGGGGAAATGGAAACACCATATATTTT. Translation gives CASSSGGNGNTIYF.

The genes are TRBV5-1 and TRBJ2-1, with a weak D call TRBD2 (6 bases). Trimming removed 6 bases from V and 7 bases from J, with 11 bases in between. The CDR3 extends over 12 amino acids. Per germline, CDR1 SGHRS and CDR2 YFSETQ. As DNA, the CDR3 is TGCGCCAGCATCGCGGGGCCGAATGAGCAGTTCTTC. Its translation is CASIAGPNEQFF.

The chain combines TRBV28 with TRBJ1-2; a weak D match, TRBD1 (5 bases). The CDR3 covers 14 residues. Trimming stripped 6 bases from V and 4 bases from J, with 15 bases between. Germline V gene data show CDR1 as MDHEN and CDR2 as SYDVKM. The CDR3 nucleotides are TGTGCCAGCAGATCTGGGGCAGGAGTCTATGGCTACACCTTC. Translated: CASRSGAGVYGYTF.

CDR3 in DNA: TGCACCAGCAGCCGGAGGACAGCGAACTATGGCTACACCTTC. Its protein is CTSSRRTANYGYTF. The rearrangement links TRBV1 to TRBJ1-2; TRBD1 is taken as the D call from the table, unchecked against the DNA. TRBV1 is classified as a pseudogene. This CDR3 spans 14 amino acids.

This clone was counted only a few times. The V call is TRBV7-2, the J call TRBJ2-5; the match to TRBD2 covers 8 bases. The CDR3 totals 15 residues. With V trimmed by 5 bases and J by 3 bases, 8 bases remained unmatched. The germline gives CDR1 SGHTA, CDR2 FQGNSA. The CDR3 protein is CASSKGLVLKETQYF. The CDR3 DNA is TGTGCCAGCAGCAAGGGACTAGTCTTAAAAGAGACCCAGTACTTC.

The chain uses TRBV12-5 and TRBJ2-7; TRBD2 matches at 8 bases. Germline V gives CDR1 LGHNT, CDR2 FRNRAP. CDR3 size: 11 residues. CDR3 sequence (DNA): TGTGCCAGTAGCGGGAACTACGAGCAGTACTTC. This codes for CASSGNYEQYF.

The CDR3 sequence: CASSYTDDSDYGYTF. The CDR3 DNA sequence: TGCGCCAGCAGCTATACAGACGACAGTGACTATGGCTACACCTTC. The chain couples TRBV5-1 to TRBJ1-2, with D possibly being TRBD1 (5 bases). CDR1 SGHRS and CDR2 YFSETQ come from the germline V gene. The CDR3 loop spans 15 amino acids. V was cut by 3 bases and J by 3 bases, with 15 bases left in between.

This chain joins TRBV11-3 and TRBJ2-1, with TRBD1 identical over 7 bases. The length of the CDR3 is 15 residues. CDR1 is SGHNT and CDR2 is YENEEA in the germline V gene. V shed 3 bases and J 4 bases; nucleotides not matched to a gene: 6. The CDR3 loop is CASSLSGGLYNEQFF. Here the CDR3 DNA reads TGTGCCAGCAGCTTGTCAGGGGGTTTGTACAATGAGCAGTTCTTC. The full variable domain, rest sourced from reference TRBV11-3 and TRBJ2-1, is EAGVVQSPRYKIIEKKQPVAFWCNPISGHNTLYWYLQNLGQGPELLIRYENEEAVDDSQLPKDRFSAERLKGVDSTLKIQPAELGDSAVYLCASSLSGGLYNEQFFGPGTRLTVL.

For the CDR3, the DNA is TGTGCCAGCAAAAGACTAGCGGGAGCGGGGGAGACCCAGTACTTC. The encoded protein is CASKRLAGAGETQYF. V usage is TRBV6-6 and J usage is TRBJ2-5, with 12 bases matching TRBD2. Germline V gene sequence: CDR1 MNHNY, CDR2 SVGAGI (reference sequence). The CDR3 length is 15 residues. The V and J ends lost 7 bases and 5 bases, in that order; junction bases with no gene match: 8.

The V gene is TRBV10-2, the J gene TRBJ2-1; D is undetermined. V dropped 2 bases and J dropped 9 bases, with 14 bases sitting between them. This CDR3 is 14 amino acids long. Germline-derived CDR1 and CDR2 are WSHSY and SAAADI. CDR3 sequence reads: CASSEGSRRSEQFF. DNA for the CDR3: TGCGCCAGCAGTGAGGGGTCTAGAAGGAGTGAGCAGTTCTTC.

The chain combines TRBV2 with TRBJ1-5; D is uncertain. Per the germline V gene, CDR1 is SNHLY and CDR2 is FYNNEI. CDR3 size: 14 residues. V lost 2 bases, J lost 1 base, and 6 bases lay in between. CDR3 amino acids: CASSEQRSNQPQHF. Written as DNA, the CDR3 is TGTGCCAGCAGTGAACAGAGGAGCAATCAGCCCCAGCATTTT.

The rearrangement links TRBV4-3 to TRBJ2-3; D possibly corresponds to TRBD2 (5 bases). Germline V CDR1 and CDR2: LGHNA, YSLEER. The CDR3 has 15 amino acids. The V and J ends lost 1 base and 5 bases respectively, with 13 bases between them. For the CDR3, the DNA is TGCGCCAGCAGCCAAGTTACCCTCGGGAAAGATACGCAGTATTTT. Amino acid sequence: CASSQVTLGKDTQYF.

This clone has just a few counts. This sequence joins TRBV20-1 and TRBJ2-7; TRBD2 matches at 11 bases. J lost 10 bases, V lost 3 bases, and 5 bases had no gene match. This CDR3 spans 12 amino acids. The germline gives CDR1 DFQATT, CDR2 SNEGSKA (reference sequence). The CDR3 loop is CSASSSGRKQYF. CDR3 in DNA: TGCAGTGCTAGTTCTAGCGGGAGGAAACAGTACTTC.

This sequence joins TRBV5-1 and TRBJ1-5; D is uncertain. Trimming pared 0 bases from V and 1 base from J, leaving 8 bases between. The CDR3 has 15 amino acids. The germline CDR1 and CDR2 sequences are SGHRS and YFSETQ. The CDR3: CASSLVGGSNQPQHF. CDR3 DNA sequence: TGCGCCAGCAGCTTGGTTGGAGGGAGCAATCAGCCCCAGCATTTT.

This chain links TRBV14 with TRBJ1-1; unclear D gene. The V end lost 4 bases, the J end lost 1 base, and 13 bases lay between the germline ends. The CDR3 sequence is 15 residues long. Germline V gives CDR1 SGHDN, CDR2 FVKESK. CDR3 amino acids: CASSLRLQPNTEAFF. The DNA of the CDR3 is TGTGCCAGCAGCCTGAGATTACAGCCGAACACTGAAGCTTTCTTT.

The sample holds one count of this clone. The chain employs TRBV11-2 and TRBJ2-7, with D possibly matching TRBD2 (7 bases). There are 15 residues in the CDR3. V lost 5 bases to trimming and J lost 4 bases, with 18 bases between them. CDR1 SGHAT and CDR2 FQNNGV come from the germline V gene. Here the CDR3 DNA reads TGTGCCAGCAGCCGGGGAGGGGGGGCGTTGTACGAGCAGTACTTC. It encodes CASSRGGGALYEQYF.